Listed here are 10 T cell receptor beta chains from one sample, sequenced in a study of blood T cell repertoires in COVID-19. Repertoires were generated with immunoSEQ multiplex PCR, while TCRdb's copy carries only in-frame clones and drops some. Among approximately 76,000 clones listed, approximately 86% were seen once. Sequencing used peripheral blood. The receptors originated from an older woman with acute or convalescent COVID-19.

The chain combines TRBV5-1 with TRBJ2-2, with 7 bases fitting TRBD2. This CDR3 region has 13 residues. J gave up 6 bases and V 7 bases, and 6 bases lay outside the gene matches. Germline values: CDR1 SGHRS, CDR2 YFSETQ. CDR3 nucleotides: TGCGCCAGCGTCGCGGGAGTCCCCGGGGAGCTGTTTTTT. Protein product: CASVAGVPGELFF.

There are a few counts of this clone. J is TRBJ1-2 and V is TRBV6-2 or TRBV6-3; 8 bases map to TRBD1. Trimming took 5 bases from V and 4 from J; bases not matched to a gene: 15. Germline V lookup: CDR1 MNHEY, CDR2 SVGEGT. The CDR3 is 17 residues long. The CDR3 sequence: CASSPNLMGQELYGYTF. CDR3 DNA sequence: TGTGCCAGCAGTCCAAACTTGATGGGACAGGAGCTCTATGGCTACACCTTC.

This clone has only one observation. The rearrangement links TRBV6-5 to TRBJ2-1; the D is unclear. The CDR3 spans 12 residues. The V end was cut by 6 bases, the J end by 2 bases, with 5 bases between. CDR1 MNHEY and CDR2 SVGAGI come from the germline V gene. The CDR3 region has the DNA TGTGCCAGCAGGAGCACCTACAATGAGCAGTTCTTC. This translates into CASRSTYNEQFF.

This chain connects TRBV15 to TRBJ1-3; D remains unclear. Germline CDR1 is LNHNV and CDR2 is YYDKDF (reference sequence). This CDR3 has 17 residues. With 5 bases removed from V and 0 bases from J, the gap between germline ends came to 17 bases. The CDR3 nucleotides are TGTGCCACCAGCGTCGACATTGGGCCTTACTCTGGAAACACCATATATTTT. Translating it yields CATSVDIGPYSGNTIYF.

V is TRBV21-1 and J is TRBJ1-1; TRBD1 reflects the table's D call only, with no check against the DNA. TRBV21-1 is marked as a pseudogene. The CDR3 covers 17 residues. The CDR3 DNA follows: TGTGCCAGCAGCCGACAGACAGGGGGCGGAATGAACACTGAAGCTTTCTTT. This sequence encodes CASSRQTGGGMNTEAFF.

The chain couples TRBV7-9 to TRBJ2-7, with TRBD1 identical over 9 bases. CDR1 SEHNR and CDR2 FQNEAQ come from the germline V gene (reference sequence). Germline trimming cut 4 bases from V and 3 bases from J; bases unmatched to any gene: 10. CDR3 size: 16 residues. The CDR3 region is CASSSFAGQGIYEQYF. As DNA, the CDR3 is TGTGCCAGCAGCTCATTCGCGGGACAGGGTATCTACGAGCAGTACTTC.

The chain joins TRBV18 to TRBJ1-1, with D tentatively TRBD1 (6 bases). V lost 2 bases and J 7 bases, leaving 14 bases between the germline ends. The CDR3 has 14 residues. Germline lookup yields CDR1 KGHSH and CDR2 LQKENI. CDR3 residues: CASSPGTARGEAFF. CDR3 in DNA: TGTGCCAGCTCACCAGGGACCGCCAGGGGTGAAGCTTTCTTT. Variable domain in full (rest from reference TRBV18 and TRBJ1-1): NAGVMQNPRHLVRRRGQEARLRCSPMKGHSHVYWYRQLPEEGLKFMVYLQKENIIDESGMPKERFSAEFPKEGPSILRIQQVVRGDSAAYFCASSPGTARGEAFFGQGTRLTVV.

The gene calls are TRBV27 and TRBJ2-7, with 7 bases that match TRBD2. CDR1 is MNHEY, CDR2 SMNVEV, per germline (reference sequence). The CDR3 is 14 residues long. Germline trimming cut 2 bases from V and 6 bases from J; bases unmatched to any gene: 7. CDR3 protein: CASSLSAGVFEQYF. Written as DNA, the CDR3 is TGTGCCAGCAGTTTAAGTGCGGGAGTTTTCGAGCAGTACTTC.

This clone is labeled medium-sized (0.01 to 0.1%). This chain uses TRBV19 with TRBJ2-1; TRBD1 might be the D (6 bases). The CDR3 is 15 amino acids. The V gene's germline CDR1 is LNHDA and CDR2 SQIVND (reference sequence). V lost 5 bases and J 5 bases, leaving 16 bases between the germline ends. In DNA, the CDR3 is TGTGCCAGTAGTTCGTCTTCAGGGGAAAACAATGAGCAGTTCTTC. The encoded protein is CASSSSSGENNEQFF. The full variable domain, rest sourced from reference TRBV19 and TRBJ2-1, is DGGITQSPKYLFRKEGQNVTLSCEQNLNHDAMYWYRQDPGQGLRLIYYSQIVNDFQKGDIAEGYSVSREKKESFPLTVTSAQKNPTAFYLCASSSSSGENNEQFFGPGTRLTVL.

V is TRBV7-9 and J is TRBJ2-5, with 7 bases lining up with TRBD1. Trimming removed 4 bases from V and 0 bases from J; junction bases left unmatched: 2. Germline CDR1 is SEHNR and CDR2 is FQNEAQ (reference sequence). The CDR3 length is 14 residues. The CDR3 loop reads CASSYTGDQETQYF. CDR3 bases: TGTGCCAGCAGCTACACAGGGGACCAAGAGACCCAGTACTTC.